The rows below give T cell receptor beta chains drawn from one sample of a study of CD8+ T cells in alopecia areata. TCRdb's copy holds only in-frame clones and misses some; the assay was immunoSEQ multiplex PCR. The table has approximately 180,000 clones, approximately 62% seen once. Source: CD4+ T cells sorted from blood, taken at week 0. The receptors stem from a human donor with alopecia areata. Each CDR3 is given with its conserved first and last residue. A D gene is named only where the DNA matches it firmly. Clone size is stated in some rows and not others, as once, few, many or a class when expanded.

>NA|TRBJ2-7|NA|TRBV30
TGTGCCTGGGGTCGGGGACCCTACGAGCAGTACTTC
CAWGRGPYEQYF
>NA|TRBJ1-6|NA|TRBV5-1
TGCGCCAGCAGATGGGATCAGGGGAATTCACCCCTCCACTTT
CASRWDQGNSPLHF
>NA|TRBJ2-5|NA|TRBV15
TGTGCCACCAGCAGAGAAACAGCCCAAGAGACCCAGTACTTC
CATSRETAQETQYF
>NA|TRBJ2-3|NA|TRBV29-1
TGCAGCGTTGGGGACCCGAGGAATTACAATACGCAGTATTTT
CSVGDPRNYNTQYF
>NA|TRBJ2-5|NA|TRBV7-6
TGTGCCAGCAGCCTTCCATTTTCGACCCAGTACTTC
CASSLPFSTQYF
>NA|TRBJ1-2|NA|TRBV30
TGTGCCTGGAGTGTAGGAACCTATGGCTACACCTTC
CAWSVGTYGYTF
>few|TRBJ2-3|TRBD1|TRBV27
TGTGCCAGCAGTTTCACAGGGGCTGGGACAGATACGCAGTATTTT
CASSFTGAGTDTQYF
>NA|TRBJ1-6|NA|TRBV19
TGTGCCAGTAGCACCCGAGGGGGGAATAGTTCACCCCTCCACTTT
CASSTRGGNSSPLHF
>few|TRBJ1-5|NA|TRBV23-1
TGCGCCAGCAGTCAAGGGACGGGCAATCAGCCCCAGCATTTT
CASSQGTGNQPQHF
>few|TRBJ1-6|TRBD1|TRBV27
TGTGCCAGCAGACTAGGACAGGGGTATTCACCCCTCCACTTT
CASRLGQGYSPLHF
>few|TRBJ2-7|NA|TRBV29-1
TGCAGCTCAACACTTGGGGGAGAGCAGTACTTC
CSSTLGGEQYF
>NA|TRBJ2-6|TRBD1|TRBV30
TGTGCCTGGAGTGTACAGGGGAGGGCCAACGTCCTGACTTTC
CAWSVQGRANVLTF
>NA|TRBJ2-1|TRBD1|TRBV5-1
TGCGCCAGCAGTAGCACAGGGGGGCTCAACAATGAGCAGTTCTTC
CASSSTGGLNNEQFF
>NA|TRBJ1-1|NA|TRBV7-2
TGTGCCAGCAGCTTAGGGGTGGAGGACACTGAAGCTTTCTTT
CASSLGVEDTEAFF
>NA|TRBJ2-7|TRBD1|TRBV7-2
TGTGCCAGCAGCTTTCACAGGGGCCTCGACTACGAGCAGTACTTC
CASSFHRGLDYEQYF
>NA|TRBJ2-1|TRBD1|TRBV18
TGTGCCAGCTCACCACAGGACAGGGGAGGCTACAATGAGCAGTTCTTC
CASSPQDRGGYNEQFF
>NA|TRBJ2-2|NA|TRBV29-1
TGCAGCGTTGTTCCCAGGGGGAACACCGGGGAGCTGTTTTTT
CSVVPRGNTGELFF
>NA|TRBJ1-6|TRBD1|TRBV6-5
TGTGCCAGCAGTGACAGACCAGGGGGACCACCCCTCCACTTT
CASSDRPGGPPLHF
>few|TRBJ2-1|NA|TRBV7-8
TGTGCCAGCAACCTCCGGACTACGGGACACGATGAGCAGTTCTTC
CASNLRTTGHDEQFF
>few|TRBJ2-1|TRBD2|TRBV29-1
TGCAGCGCCCGAACTAGCGTCGCAAACTCCTACAATGAGCAGTTCTTC
CSARTSVANSYNEQFF
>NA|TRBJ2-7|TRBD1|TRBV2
TGTGCCAGCAGAGGACAGGGGGCTTACGAGCAGTACTTC
CASRGQGAYEQYF
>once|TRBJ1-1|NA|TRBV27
TGTGCCAGCTGGGGGAAGGGGCTGAACACTGAAGCTTTCTTT
CASWGKGLNTEAFF
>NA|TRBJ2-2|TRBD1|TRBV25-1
TGTGCCAGCAGTGAATCCGGGACAGCGAACACCGGGGAGCTGTTTTTT
CASSESGTANTGELFF
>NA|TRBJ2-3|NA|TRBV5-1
TGCGCCAGCAGCTTGAGAGGCCAGGGGTTGTTGGATACGCAGTATTTT
CASSLRGQGLLDTQYF
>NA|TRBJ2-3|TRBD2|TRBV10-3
TGTGCCATCAGTGATTCGCGGGGGGCCCCTGATACGCAGTATTTT
CAISDSRGAPDTQYF
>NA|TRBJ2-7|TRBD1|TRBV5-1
TGCGCCAGCAGCGGATCCGGGACAGGGGGCGGCGAGCAGTACTTC
CASSGSGTGGGEQYF
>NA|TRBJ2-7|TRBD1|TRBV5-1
TGCGCCAGCAGACTAGACCAGGGGGCCGTTCCCTCCTACGAGCAGTACTTC
CASRLDQGAVPSYEQYF
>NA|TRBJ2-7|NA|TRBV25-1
TGTGCCAGCAGTCACGCCGGGTCCAGCTCCTACGAGCAGTACTTC
CASSHAGSSSYEQYF
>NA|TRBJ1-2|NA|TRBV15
TGTGCCACCAGCAGAGGGGACAATGATGGCTACACCTTC
CATSRGDNDGYTF
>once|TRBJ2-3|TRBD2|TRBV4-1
TGCGCCAGCAGCCAAGATCCCAGCGGGGGGACCCTGGATACGCAGTATTTT
CASSQDPSGGTLDTQYF